One TCR beta chain is described in this entry. Its antigen is as yet unknown. The junction and the germline gene differ at one end; a read error may be behind it. Hyperthyroidism was newly diagnosed in patients aged 18 to 65 (duration under 2 months). For the diagnoses, clinical symptoms, serum thyroxine and TRAb, thyroid ultrasound and orbital computed tomography were used. Template material for amplifying TCR beta CDR3 regions consisted of RNA transcripts. During a first-round RT-PCR of the TCR CDR3, the HTBI primer set was used. TCRdb independently ran MiXCR on the multiplex PCR reads; one entry per CDR3 protein. The table lists 350,000 to 400,000 distinct CDR3 sequences, more than 13% of them singletons, with around a third in the top ten. The data were obtained in a study of T cells in Graves' hyperthyroidism and ophthalmopathy. The study's findings and limits: Before onset, ophthalmopathy was predicted by the model a median roughly 6.4 months earlier. Ophthalmopathy cases were set apart from stable hyperthyroidism by a 13 V-J model.

The germline gives CDR1 MNHNS, CDR2 SASEGT. The CDR3 has 15 amino acids. Sequencing input: blood. This chain links TRBV6-1 with TRBJ2-3; D ambiguous. The TCR comes from a woman in her 30s with Graves' hyperthyroidism. The CDR3 protein is CASSEGPRSTDMQYF. The DNA for the CDR3 is TGTGCCAGCAGTGAAGGTCCAAGAAGCACAGATATGCAGTATTTT.